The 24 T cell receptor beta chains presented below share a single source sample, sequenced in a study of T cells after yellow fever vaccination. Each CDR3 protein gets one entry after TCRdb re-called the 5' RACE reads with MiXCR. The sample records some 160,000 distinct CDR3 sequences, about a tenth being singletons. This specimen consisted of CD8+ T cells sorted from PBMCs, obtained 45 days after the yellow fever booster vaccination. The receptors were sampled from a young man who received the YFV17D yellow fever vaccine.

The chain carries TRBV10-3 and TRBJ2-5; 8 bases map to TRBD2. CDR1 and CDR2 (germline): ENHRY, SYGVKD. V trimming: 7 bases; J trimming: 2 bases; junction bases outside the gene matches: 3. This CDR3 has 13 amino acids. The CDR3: CAINSGDQETQYF. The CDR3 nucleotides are TGTGCCATCAATAGCGGGGATCAAGAGACCCAGTACTTC.

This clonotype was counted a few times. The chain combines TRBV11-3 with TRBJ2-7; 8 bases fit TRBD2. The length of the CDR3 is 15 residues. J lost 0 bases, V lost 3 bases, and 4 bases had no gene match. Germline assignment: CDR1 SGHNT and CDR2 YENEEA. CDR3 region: CASSFRRGDSYEQYV. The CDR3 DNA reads TGTGCCAGCAGCTTCAGGCGGGGGGACTCCTACGAGCAGTACGTC.

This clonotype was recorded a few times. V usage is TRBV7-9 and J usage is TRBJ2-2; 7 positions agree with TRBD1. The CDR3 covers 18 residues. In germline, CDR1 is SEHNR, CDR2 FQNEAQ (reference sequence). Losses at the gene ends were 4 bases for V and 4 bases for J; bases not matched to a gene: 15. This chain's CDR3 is CASSSQGRSMAATGELFF. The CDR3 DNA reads TGTGCCAGCAGCTCACAGGGGCGATCGATGGCAGCCACCGGGGAGCTGTTTTTT.

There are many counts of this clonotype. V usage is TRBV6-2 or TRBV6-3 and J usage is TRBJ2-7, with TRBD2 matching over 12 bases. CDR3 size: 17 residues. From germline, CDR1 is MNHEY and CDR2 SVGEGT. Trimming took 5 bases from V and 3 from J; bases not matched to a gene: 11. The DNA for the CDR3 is TGTGCCAGCAGTATCGGCCTGACTAGCGGGGGCCTCTACGAGCAGTACGTC. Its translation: CASSIGLTSGGLYEQYV.

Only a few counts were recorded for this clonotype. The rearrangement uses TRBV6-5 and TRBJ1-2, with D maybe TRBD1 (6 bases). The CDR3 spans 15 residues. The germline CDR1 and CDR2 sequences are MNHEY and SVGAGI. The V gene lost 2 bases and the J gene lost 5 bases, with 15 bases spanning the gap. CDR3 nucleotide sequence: TGTGCCAGCAGTTACATGCCGGGGGCGCGGTATGGCTACACCTTC. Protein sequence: CASSYMPGARYGYTF.

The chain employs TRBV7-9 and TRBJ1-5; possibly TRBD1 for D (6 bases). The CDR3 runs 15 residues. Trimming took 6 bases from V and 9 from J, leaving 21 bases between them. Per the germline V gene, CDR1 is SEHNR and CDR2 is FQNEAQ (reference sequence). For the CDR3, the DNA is TGTGCCAGCAGTTCACCGGGACACCTCGGTCCGCCCCAGCATTTT. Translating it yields CASSSPGHLGPPQHF.

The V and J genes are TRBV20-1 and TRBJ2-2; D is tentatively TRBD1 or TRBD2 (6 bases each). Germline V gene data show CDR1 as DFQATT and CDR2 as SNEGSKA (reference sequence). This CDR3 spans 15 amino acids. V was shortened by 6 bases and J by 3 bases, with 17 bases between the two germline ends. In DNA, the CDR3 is TGCAGTGCAAGGAAAAAGGGGGGATACACCGGGGAGCTGTTTTTT. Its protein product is CSARKKGGYTGELFF.

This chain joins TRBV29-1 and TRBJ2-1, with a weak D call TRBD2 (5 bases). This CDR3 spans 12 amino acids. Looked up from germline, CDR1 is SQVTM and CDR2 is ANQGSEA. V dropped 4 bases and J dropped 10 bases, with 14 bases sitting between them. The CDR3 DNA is TGCAGCGTTGTTGAGGGCCGGCTCGAGCAGTTCTTC. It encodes CSVVEGRLEQFF.

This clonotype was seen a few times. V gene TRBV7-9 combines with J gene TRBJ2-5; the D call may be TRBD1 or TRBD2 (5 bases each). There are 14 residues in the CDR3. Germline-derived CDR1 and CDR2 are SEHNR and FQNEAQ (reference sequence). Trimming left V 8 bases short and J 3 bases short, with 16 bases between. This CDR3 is CASLSGRLEETQYF. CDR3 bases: TGTGCCAGCCTATCGGGACGTTTGGAAGAGACCCAGTACTTC.

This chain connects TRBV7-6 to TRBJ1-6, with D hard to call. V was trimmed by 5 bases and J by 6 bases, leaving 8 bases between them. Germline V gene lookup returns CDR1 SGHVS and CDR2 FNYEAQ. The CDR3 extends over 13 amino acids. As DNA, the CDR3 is TGTGCCAGCAGCCAATCGGGTAATTCACCCCTCCACTTT. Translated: CASSQSGNSPLHF.

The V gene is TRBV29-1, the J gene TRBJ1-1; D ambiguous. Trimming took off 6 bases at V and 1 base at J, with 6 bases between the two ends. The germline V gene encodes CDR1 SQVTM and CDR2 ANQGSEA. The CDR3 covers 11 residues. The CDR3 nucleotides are TGCAGCGTAGTGGAGAACACTGAAGCTTTCTTT. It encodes CSVVENTEAFF.

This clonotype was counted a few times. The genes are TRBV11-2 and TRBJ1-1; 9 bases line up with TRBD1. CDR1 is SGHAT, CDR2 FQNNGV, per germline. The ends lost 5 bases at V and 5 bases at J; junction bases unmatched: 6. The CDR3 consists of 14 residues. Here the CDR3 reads CASSSGQGRTEAFF. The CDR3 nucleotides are TGTGCCAGCAGCAGCGGACAGGGGCGGACTGAAGCTTTCTTT. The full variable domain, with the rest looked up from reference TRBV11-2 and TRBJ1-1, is EAGVAQSPRYKIIEKRQSVAFWCNPISGHATLYWYQQILGQGPKLLIQFQNNGVVDDSQLPKDRFSAERLKGVDSTLKIQPAKLEDSAVYLCASSSGQGRTEAFFGQGTRLTVV.

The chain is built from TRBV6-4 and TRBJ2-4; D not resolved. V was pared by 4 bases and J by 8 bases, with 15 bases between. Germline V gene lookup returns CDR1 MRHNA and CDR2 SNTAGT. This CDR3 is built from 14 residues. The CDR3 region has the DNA TGTGCCAGCAGTGTACGTCCAAGAAATGACATTCAGTACTTC. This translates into CASSVRPRNDIQYF.

The CDR3 nucleotides are TGCGCCAGCAGCCAAGGACGGATGAACACTGAAGCTTTCTTT. As protein: CASSQGRMNTEAFF. The chain combines TRBV4-1 with TRBJ1-1; unclear D gene. V was clipped by 1 base and J by 0 bases, with 6 bases between them. The CDR3 runs to 14 residues. Looked up from germline, CDR1 is MGHRA and CDR2 is YSYEKL.

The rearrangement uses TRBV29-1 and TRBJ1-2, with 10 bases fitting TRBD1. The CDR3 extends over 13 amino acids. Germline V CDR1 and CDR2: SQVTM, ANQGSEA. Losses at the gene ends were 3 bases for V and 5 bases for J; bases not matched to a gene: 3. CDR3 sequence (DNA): TGCAGCGTTGATGGGGACAGGGGATATGGCTACACCTTC. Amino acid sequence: CSVDGDRGYGYTF.

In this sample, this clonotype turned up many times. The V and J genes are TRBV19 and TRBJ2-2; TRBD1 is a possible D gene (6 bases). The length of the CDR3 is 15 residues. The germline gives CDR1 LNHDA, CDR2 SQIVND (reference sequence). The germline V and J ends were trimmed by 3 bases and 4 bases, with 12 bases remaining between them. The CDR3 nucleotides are TGTGCCAGTAGTATGCCAGGGGCTTTCACCGGGGAGCTGTTTTTT. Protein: CASSMPGAFTGELFF.

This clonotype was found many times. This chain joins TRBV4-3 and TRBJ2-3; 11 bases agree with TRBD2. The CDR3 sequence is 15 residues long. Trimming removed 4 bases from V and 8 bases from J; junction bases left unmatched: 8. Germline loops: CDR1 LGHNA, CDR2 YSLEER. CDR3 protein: CASSLSGGVSGTQYF. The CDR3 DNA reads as TGCGCCAGCAGCCTTAGCGGGGGGGTCTCGGGTACGCAGTATTTT.

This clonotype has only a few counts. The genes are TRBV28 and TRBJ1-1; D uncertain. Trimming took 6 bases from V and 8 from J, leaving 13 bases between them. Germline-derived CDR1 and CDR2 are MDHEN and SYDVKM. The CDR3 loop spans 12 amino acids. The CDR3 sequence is CASSPWPSEAFF. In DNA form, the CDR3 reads TGTGCCAGCAGCCCCTGGCCCTCGGAAGCTTTCTTT.

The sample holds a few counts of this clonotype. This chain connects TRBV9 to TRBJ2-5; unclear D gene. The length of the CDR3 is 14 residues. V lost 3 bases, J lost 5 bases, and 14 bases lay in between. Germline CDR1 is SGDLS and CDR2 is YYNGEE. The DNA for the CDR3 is TGTGCCAGCAGCGCGTCCCCCGTAAGGGAGACCCAGTACTTC. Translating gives CASSASPVRETQYF.

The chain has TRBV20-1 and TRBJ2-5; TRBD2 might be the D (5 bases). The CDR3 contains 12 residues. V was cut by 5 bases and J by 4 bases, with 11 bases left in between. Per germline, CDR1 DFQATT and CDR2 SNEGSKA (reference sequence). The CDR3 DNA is TGCAGTGCTGATGAGGGCCGAGAGACCCAGTACTTC. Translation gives CSADEGRETQYF.

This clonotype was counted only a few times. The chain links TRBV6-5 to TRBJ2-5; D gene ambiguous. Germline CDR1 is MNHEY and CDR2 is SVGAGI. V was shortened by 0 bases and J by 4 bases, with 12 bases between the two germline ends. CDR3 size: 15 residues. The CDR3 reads CASSYSLHSGETQYF. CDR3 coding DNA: TGTGCCAGCAGTTACTCCCTACATTCTGGAGAGACCCAGTACTTC.

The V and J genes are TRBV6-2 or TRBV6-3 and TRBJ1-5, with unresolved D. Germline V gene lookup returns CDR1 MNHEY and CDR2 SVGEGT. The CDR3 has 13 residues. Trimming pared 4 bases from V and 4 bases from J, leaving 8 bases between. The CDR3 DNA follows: TGTGCCAGCAGTTTCCCGGCGAATCAGCCCCAGCATTTT. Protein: CASSFPANQPQHF.

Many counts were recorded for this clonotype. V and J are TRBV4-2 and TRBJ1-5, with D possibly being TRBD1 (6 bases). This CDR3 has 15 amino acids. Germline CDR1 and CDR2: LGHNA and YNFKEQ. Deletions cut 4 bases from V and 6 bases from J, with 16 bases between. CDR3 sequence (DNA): TGTGCCAGCAGCCCATTACAGGGAGCGGCTCAGCCCCAGCATTTT. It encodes CASSPLQGAAQPQHF.

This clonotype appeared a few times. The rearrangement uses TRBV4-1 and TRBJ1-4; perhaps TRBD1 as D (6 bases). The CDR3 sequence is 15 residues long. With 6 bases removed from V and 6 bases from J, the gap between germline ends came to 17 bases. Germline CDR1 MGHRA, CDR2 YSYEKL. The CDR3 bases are TGCGCCAGCAGGGCCGGGGGGGGCGAGGATGAAAAACTGTTTTTT. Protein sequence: CASRAGGGEDEKLFF.